This T cell receptor beta chain was sequenced during a study of low-dose radiotherapy and immunotherapy resistance in tumors. In the study overall: A total of 6.5 Gy was given to Cohort 1 as 0.5 Gy per fraction every 2 weeks. 1 Gy per fraction was delivered to Cohort 2 every two weeks, for 13 Gy total over 26 weeks.

TRAV- and TRBV-specific primers, spanning alpha and beta chains, primed first-strand cDNA. TCRs underwent 20 PCR cycles of amplification with a constant-region primer and V-primer adapter. In TCRdb, the reads were re-called with MiXCR into one record per CDR3 protein. The sample lists more than 50,000 distinct CDR3 sequences, approximately 22% occurring once. The time point is: after trial treatment. Regarding treatment: LDRT plus nivolumab, ipilimumab, low-dose cyclophosphamide and aspirin (RACIN trial). Donors received a regimen that comprised nivolumab, ipilimumab, aspirin, low-dose cyclophosphamide and low-dose radiotherapy. This clonotype was counted at least ten times. This receptor was obtained from a male donor with prostate cancer. The sequences come from PBMCs, collected after low-dose radiotherapy plus immunotherapy.

In nucleotides, the CDR3 is TGTGCCAGCAGTCCTACGCCGGGATTAGAGCAGTACTTC. This sequence encodes CASSPTPGLEQYF. This sequence joins TRBV28 and TRBJ2-7; tentative D call: TRBD2 (5 bases). V lost 5 bases, J lost 7 bases, and 15 bases lay in between. CDR1 is MDHEN, CDR2 SYDVKM, per germline. This CDR3 has 13 amino acids.